This record concerns one T cell receptor beta chain sequence. Generated by immunoSEQ multiplex PCR, the TCRdb table keeps only in-frame clones and is missing some. The data show about 410,000 clones, approximately 90% seen once. The sample originates from a study of control samples from healthy donors and cancer patients. Material: PBMCs. This sequence originates from a man between 40 and 49 years old with head and neck cancer.

As DNA, the CDR3 is TGTGCCTGGAGTCCGGACAGGGGATGGGCCCTCCACTTT. Protein sequence: CAWSPDRGWALHF. V usage is TRBV30 and J usage is TRBJ1-6, with 9 bases identical to TRBD1. With 2 bases clipped from V and 14 bases from J, the junction kept 7 bases outside the gene matches. CDR3 length: 13 residues. CDR1 and CDR2 (germline): GTSNPN, SVGIG (reference sequence).